The entry below gives a single T cell receptor (beta chain) sequence along with its context. Primers: 60 Vbeta forward and 13 Jbeta reverse. Data came from immunoSEQ multiplex PCR; TCRdb stores just in-frame clones and leaves some out. The sample lists about 130,000 clones, 82% occurring once. The source of the sample is a study of cytomegalovirus exposure and HLA in healthy donors. V lost 4 bases and J lost 0; bases outside the gene matches: 6. Germline loops: CDR1 SGHRS, CDR2 YFSETQ. The length of the CDR3 is 15 residues. The sequencing input was PBMCs. V usage is TRBV5-1 and J usage is TRBJ2-7; 8 nucleotides agree with TRBD1. The TCR was taken from a boy aged 10-17 years in good health and CMV-seronegative. CDR3 sequence reads: CASSPTGAYSYEQYF. CDR3 in DNA: TGCGCCAGCAGCCCGACAGGGGCCTACTCCTACGAGCAGTACTTC.